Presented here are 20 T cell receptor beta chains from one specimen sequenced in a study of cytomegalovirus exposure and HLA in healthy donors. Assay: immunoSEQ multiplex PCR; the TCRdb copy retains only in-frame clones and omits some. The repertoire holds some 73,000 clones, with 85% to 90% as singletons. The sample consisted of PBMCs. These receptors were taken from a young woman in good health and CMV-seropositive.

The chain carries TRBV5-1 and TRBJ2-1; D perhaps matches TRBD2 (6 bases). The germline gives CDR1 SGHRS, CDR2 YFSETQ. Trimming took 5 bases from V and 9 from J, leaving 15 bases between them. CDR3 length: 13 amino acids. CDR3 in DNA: TGCGCCAGCAGTCGGGGAGGTGCGGGTGAGCAGTTCTTC. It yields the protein CASSRGGAGEQFF.

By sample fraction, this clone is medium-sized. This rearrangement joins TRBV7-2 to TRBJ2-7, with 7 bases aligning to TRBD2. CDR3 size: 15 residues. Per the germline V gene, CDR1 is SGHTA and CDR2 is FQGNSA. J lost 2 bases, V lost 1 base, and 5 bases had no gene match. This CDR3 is CASSLGSSGTYEQYF. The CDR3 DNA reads TGTGCCAGCAGCTTAGGGTCTAGCGGTACCTACGAGCAGTACTTC.

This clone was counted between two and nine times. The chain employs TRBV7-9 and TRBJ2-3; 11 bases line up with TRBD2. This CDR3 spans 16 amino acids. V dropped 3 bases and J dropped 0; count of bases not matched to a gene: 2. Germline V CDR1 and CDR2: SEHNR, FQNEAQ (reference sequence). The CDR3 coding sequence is TGTGCCAGCAGCTTGGCTAGCGGGGGGAGCACAGATACGCAGTATTTT. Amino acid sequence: CASSLASGGSTDTQYF.

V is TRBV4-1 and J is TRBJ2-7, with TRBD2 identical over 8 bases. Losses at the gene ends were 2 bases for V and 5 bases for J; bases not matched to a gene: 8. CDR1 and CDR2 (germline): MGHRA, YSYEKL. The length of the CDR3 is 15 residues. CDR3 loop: CASSQRAGASNEQYF. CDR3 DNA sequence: TGCGCCAGCAGCCAAAGAGCGGGAGCTTCTAACGAGCAGTACTTC.

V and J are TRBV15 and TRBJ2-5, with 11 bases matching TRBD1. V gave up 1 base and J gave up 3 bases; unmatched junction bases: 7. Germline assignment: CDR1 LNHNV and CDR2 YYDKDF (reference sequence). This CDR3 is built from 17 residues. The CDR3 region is CATSRGGTGGRKETQYF. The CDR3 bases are TGTGCCACCAGCAGAGGAGGGACAGGGGGGAGGAAAGAGACCCAGTACTTC.

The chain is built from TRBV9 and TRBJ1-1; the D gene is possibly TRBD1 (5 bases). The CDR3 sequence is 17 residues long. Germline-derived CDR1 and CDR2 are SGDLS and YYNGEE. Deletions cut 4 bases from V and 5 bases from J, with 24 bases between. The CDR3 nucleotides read TGTGCCAGCAGCCCCAGCAGCGCCGATACGGGGGGGACTGAAGCTTTCTTT. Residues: CASSPSSADTGGTEAFF.

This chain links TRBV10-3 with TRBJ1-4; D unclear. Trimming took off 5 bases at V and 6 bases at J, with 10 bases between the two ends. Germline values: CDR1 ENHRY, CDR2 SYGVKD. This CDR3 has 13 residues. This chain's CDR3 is CAISKGEDEKLFF. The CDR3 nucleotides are TGTGCCATCAGTAAGGGAGAGGATGAAAAACTGTTTTTT.

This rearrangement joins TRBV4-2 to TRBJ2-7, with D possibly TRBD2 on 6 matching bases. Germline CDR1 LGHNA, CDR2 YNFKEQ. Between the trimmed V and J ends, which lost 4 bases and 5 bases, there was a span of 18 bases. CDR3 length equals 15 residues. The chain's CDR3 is CASSPTEGSSDEQYF. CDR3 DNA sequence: TGTGCCAGCAGCCCGACGGAGGGATCATCGGACGAGCAGTACTTC.

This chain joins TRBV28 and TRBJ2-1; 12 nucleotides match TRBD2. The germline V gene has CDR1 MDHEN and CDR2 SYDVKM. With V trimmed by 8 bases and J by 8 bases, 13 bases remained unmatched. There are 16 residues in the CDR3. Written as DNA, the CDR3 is TGTGCCAGCCCACCGGGACTAGCGGGTCGTGTTGATGAGCAGTTCTTC. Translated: CASPPGLAGRVDEQFF.

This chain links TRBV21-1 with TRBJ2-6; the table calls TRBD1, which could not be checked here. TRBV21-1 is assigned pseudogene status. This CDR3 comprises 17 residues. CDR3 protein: CASSPGTVFSGANVLTF. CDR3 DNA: TGTGCCAGCAGCCCCGGGACAGTCTTCTCTGGGGCCAACGTCCTGACTTTC.

CDR3 sequence: CASSFWSGDRGNEQFF. As DNA, the CDR3 is TGTGCCAGCAGCTTTTGGAGTGGAGACAGGGGCAATGAGCAGTTCTTC. This chain uses TRBV7-8 with TRBJ2-1; 8 nucleotides agree with TRBD1. This CDR3 has 16 amino acids. Germline lookup yields CDR1 SGHVS and CDR2 FQNEAQ. Trimming at V came to 3 bases and at J to 6 bases, leaving 10 bases not matched to a gene.

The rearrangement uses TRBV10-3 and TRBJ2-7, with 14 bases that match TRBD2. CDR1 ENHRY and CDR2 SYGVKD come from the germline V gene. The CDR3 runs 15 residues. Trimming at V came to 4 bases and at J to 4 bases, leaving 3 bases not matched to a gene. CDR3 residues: CAISGGTSGSYEQYF. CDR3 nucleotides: TGTGCCATCAGTGGGGGGACTAGCGGGAGTTACGAGCAGTACTTC.

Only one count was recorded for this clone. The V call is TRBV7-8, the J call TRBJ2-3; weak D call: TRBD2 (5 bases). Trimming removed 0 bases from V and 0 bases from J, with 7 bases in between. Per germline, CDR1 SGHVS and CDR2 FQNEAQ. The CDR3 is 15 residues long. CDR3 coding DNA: TGTGCCAGCAGCTTAGCTGGGAGAAGCACAGATACGCAGTATTTT. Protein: CASSLAGRSTDTQYF. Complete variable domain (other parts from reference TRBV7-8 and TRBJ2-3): GAGVSQSPRYKVAKRGQDVALRCDPISGHVSLFWYQQALGQGPEFLTYFQNEAQLDKSGLPSDRFFAERPEGSVSTLKIQRTQQEDSAVYLCASSLAGRSTDTQYFGPGTRLTVL.

The CDR3 bases are TGTGCCTGGAGGCAGGACTTATTCTATGGCTACACCTTC. It translates to CAWRQDLFYGYTF. This chain links TRBV30 with TRBJ1-2; D call uncertain. The V end lost 3 bases, the J end lost 4 bases, and 12 bases lay between the germline ends. CDR1 GTSNPN and CDR2 SVGIG come from the germline V gene (reference sequence). The CDR3 totals 13 residues.

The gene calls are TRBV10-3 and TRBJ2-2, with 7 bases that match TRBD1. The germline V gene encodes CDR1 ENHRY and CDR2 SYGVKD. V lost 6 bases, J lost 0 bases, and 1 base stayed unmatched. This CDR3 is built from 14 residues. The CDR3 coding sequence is TGTGCCATCAGGACAGGGACGAACACCGGGGAGCTGTTTTTT. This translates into CAIRTGTNTGELFF.

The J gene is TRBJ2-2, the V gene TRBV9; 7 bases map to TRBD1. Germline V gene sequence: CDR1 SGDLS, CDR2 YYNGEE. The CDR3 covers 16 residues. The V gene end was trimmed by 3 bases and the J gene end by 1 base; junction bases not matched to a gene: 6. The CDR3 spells CASSEDRILNTGELFF. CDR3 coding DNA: TGTGCCAGCAGCGAGGACAGGATTTTGAACACCGGGGAGCTGTTTTTT.

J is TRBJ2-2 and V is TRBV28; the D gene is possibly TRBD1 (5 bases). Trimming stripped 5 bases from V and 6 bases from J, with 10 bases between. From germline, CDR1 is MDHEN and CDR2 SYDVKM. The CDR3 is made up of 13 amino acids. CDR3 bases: TGTGCCAGCAGTGATCAGGGATCCGGGGAGCTGTTTTTT. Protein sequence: CASSDQGSGELFF.

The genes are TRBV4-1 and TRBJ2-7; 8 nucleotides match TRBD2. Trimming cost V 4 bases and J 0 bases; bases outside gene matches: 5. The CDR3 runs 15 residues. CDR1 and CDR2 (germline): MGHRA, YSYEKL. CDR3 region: CASSPPGGSSYEQYF. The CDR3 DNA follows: TGCGCCAGCAGCCCACCGGGGGGGAGCTCCTACGAGCAGTACTTC.

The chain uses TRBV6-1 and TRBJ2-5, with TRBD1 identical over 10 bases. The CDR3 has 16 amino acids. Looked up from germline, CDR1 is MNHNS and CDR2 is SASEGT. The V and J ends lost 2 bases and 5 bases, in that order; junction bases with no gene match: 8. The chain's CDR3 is CASSEIGGQGQETQYF. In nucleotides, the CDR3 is TGTGCCAGCAGTGAAATCGGGGGACAGGGGCAGGAGACCCAGTACTTC.

The CDR3 loop is CASRGGLGLFF. For the CDR3, the DNA is TGTGCCAGCAGGGGGGGACTTGGACTGTTTTTT. The chain couples TRBV2 to TRBJ1-4, with TRBD1 as a possible D gene (5 bases). V was clipped by 6 bases and J by 13 bases, with 12 bases between them. The CDR3 runs 11 residues. Germline-derived CDR1 and CDR2 are SNHLY and FYNNEI.